This T cell receptor beta chain was retrieved from a study of T cell changes during pregnancy in multiple sclerosis. The CDR3 sequence is 14 residues long. CDR1 is MNHEY and CDR2 is SMNVEV in the germline V gene (reference sequence). The V end was cut by 2 bases, the J end by 3 bases, with 9 bases between. Clones were read by immunoSEQ multiplex PCR, and TCRdb kept only the in-frame ones, dropping some. The data show about 59,000 clones, with more than 85% seen just once and 2.8% held by the top ten. The sequence derives from a female donor in good health, enrolled as a control in a pregnancy study. Material: peripheral blood, obtained in the third trimester of pregnancy. This chain connects TRBV27 to TRBJ2-3; D gene unclear. CDR3 amino acids: CASSLAAGTDTQYF. For the CDR3, the DNA is TGTGCCAGCAGTTTAGCGGCCGGGACAGATACGCAGTATTTT.